Here is one T cell receptor beta chain with its context. Antigen unknown. The sample originates from a study of T cell responses to AZD1222 COVID-19 vaccine. Study outcomes and limitations: Increases in Spike-specific TCR breadth and depth were seen after two AZD1222 doses. Donors, mostly white British, included more females; clonal diversity was possibly underestimated.

V was clipped by 2 bases and J by 6 bases; unmatched bases: 4. This CDR3 region has 13 residues. CDR1 is SGHRS, CDR2 YFSETQ, per germline. Some clones are missing from TCRdb's copy, which holds only in-frame ones; the method was immunoSEQ multiplex PCR. The table lists tens of thousands of clones, about 91% of them singletons. The sample in question was peripheral blood, obtained 28 days after the second AZD1222 dose. The receptor was isolated from an adult who received the AZD1222 COVID-19 vaccine. V is TRBV5-1 and J is TRBJ1-2, with 7 bases matching TRBD1. CDR3 residues: CASSLRGRDGYTF. DNA for the CDR3: TGCGCCAGCAGCTTAAGGGGGCGCGATGGCTACACCTTC.